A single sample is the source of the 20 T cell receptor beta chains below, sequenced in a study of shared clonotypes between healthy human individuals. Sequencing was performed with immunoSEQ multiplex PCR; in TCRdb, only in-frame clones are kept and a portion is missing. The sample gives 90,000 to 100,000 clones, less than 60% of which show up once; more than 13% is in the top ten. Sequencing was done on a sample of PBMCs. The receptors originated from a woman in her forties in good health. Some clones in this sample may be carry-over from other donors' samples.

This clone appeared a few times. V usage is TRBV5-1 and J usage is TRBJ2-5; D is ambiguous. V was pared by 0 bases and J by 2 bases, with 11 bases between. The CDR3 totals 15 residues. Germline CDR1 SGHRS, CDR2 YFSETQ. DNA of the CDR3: TGCGCCAGCAGCTTGGAGGGCGCCAGTCAAGAGACCCAGTACTTC. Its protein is CASSLEGASQETQYF. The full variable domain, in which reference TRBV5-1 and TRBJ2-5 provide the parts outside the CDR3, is KAGVTQTPRYLIKTRGQQVTLSCSPISGHRSVSWYQQTPGQGLQFLFEYFSETQRNKGNFPGRFSGRQFSNSRSEMNVSTLELGDSALYLCASSLEGASQETQYFGPGTRLLVL.

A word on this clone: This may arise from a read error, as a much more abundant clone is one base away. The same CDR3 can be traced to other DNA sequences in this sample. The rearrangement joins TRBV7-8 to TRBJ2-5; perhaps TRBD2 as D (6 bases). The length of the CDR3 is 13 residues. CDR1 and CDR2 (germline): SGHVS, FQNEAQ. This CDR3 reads CASSLAVLETQYF. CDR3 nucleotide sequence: TGCGCCAGCAGCTTAGCGGTATTAGAGACCCAGTACTTC.

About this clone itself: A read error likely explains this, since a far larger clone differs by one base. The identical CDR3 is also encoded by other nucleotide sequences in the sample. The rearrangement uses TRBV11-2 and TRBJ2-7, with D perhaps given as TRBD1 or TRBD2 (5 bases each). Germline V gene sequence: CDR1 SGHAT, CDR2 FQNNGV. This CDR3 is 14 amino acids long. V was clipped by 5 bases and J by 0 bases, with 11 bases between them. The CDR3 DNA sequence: TGTGCCAGCAGCCCGGGACGGAACTCCTACGAGCAGTACTTC. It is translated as CASSPGRNSYEQYF.

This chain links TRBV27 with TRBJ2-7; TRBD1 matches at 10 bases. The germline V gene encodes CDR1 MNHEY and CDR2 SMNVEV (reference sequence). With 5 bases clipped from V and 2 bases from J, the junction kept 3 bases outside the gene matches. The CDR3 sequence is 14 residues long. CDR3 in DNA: TGTGCCAGCAGTATCGGGACAGGGGCCTACGAGCAGTACTTC. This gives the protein CASSIGTGAYEQYF.

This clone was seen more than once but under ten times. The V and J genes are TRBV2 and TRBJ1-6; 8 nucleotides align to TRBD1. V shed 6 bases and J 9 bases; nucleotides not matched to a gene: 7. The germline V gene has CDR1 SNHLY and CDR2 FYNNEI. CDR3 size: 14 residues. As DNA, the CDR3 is TGTGCCAGCAGACTCCAGGGGGCCGGTTCACCCCTCCACTTT. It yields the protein CASRLQGAGSPLHF.

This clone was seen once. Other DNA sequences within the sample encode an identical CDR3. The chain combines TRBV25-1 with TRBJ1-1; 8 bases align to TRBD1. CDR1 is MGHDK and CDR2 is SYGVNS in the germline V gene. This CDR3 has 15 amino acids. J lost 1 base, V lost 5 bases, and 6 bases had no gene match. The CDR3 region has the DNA TGTGCCAGCAGTATTTCGGACAGGGCGAACACTGAAGCTTTCTTT. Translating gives CASSISDRANTEAFF.

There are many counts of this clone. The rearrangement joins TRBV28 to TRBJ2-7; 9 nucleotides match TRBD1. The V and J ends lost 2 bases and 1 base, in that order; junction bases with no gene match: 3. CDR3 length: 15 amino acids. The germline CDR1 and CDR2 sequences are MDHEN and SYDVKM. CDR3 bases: TGTGCCAGCAGTTTAAGGACAGGGGTATCCTACGAGCAGTACTTC. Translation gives CASSLRTGVSYEQYF.

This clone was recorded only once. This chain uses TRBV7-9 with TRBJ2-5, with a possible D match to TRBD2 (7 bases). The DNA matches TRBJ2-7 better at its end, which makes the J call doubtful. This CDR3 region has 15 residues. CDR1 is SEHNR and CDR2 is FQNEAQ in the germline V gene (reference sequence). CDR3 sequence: CASSLPAGQFYEQYF. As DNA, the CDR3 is TGTGCCAGCAGCTTACCAGCGGGACAATTCTACGAGCAGTACTTC.

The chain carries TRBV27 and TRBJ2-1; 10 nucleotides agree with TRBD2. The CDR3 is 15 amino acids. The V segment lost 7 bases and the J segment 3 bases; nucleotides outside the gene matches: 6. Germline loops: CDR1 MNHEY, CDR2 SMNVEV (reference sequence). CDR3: CASTIRLAGYNEQFF. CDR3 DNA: TGTGCCAGCACCATCCGACTAGCGGGCTACAATGAGCAGTTCTTC.

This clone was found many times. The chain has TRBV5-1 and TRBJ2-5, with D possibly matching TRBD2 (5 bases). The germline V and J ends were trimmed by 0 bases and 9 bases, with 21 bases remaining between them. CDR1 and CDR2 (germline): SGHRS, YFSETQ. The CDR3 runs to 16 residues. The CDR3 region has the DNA TGCGCCAGCAGCTTGGGCGTTCGAGACGGAGGCTTGGCCCAGTACTTC. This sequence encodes CASSLGVRDGGLAQYF.

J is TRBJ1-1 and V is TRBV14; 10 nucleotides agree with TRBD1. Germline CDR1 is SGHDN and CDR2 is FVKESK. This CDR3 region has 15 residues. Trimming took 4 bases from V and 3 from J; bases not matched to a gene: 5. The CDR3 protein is CASSPRQGAHTEAFF. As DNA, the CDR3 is TGTGCCAGCAGCCCGCGACAGGGGGCTCACACTGAAGCTTTCTTT.

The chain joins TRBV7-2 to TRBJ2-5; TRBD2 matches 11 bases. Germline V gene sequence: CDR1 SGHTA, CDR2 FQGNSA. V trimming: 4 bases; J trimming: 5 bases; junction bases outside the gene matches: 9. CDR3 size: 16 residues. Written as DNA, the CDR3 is TGTGCCAGCAGCTCAAGACTAGCGGGACTGGCGGAGACCCAGTACTTC. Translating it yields CASSSRLAGLAETQYF.

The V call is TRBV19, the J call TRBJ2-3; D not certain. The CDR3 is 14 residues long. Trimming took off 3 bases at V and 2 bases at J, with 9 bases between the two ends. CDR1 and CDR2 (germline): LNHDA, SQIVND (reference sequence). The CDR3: CASSITADTDTQYF. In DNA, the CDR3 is TGTGCCAGTAGTATTACGGCTGACACAGATACGCAGTATTTT.

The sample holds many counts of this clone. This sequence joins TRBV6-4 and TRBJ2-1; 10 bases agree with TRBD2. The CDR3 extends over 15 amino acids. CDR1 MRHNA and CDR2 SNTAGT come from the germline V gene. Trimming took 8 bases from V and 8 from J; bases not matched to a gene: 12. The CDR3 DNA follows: TGTGCCAGCTCTAGAGAGCGGGAGGGCCCGGATGAGCAGTTCTTC. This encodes CASSREREGPDEQFF.

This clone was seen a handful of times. CDR3 nucleotides: TGTGCCAGCAGCTTAGTAGATAATCCGCAAGAGACCCAGTACTTC. This gives the protein CASSLVDNPQETQYF. This chain joins TRBV7-2 and TRBJ2-5, with D hard to call. The germline V and J ends were trimmed by 1 base and 2 bases, with 11 bases remaining between them. From germline, CDR1 is SGHTA and CDR2 FQGNSA. CDR3 length: 15 residues.

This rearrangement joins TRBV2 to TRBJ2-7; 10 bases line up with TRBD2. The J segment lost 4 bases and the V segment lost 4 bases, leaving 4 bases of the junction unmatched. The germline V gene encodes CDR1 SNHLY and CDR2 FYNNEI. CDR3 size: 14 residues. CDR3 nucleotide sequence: TGTGCCAGCAGTGCGACTAGCGGGCTGTACGAGCAGTACTTC. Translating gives CASSATSGLYEQYF.

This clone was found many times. The CDR3 loop reads CASSLVGGQGNIQYF. In nucleotides, the CDR3 is TGTGCCAGCAGCTTAGTCGGGGGACAGGGGAACATTCAGTACTTC. The chain combines TRBV7-2 with TRBJ2-4, with 10 bases matching TRBD1. Germline lookup yields CDR1 SGHTA and CDR2 FQGNSA. V shed 1 base and J 7 bases; nucleotides not matched to a gene: 4. The CDR3 runs 15 residues.

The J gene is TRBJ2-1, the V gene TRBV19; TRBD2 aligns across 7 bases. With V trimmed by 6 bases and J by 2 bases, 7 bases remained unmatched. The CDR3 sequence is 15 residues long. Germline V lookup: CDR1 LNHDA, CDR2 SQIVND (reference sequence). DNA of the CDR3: TGTGCCAGTAGCCCTAGCGGCATCGCCTACAATGAGCAGTTCTTC. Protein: CASSPSGIAYNEQFF.

CDR3 region: CASSPRGARYEQYF. CDR3 DNA: TGTGCCAGCAGCCCACGCGGGGCACGATACGAGCAGTACTTC. The V call is TRBV7-8, the J call TRBJ2-7; possibly TRBD2 for D (6 bases). Trimming left V 5 bases short and J 4 bases short, with 15 bases between. The germline V gene has CDR1 SGHVS and CDR2 FQNEAQ. The CDR3 spans 14 residues.

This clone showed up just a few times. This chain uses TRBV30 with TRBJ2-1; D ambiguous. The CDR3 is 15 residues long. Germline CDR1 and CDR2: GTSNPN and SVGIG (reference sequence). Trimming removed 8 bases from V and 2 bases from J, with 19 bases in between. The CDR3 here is CASSLVPEAYNEQFF. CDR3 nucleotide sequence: TGTGCCAGCAGCTTAGTTCCAGAGGCCTACAATGAGCAGTTCTTC.